These 27 T cell receptor beta chains were sequenced from one sample in a study of blood T cell repertoires in COVID-19. Profiled with immunoSEQ multiplex PCR; TCRdb holds only in-frame clones, not every one. This sample has around 270,000 clones, with roughly 90% found just once. Sequenced: peripheral blood. All receptors come from a man in his sixties who had recovered from COVID-19.

The chain couples TRBV4-2 to TRBJ2-7; 7 bases match TRBD2. The CDR3 is 14 residues long. V was clipped by 4 bases and J by 1 base; unmatched bases: 4. Germline loops: CDR1 LGHNA, CDR2 YNFKEQ. CDR3 in amino acids: CASSPRRGSYEQYF. CDR3 DNA sequence: TGTGCCAGCAGCCCTCGGCGGGGGTCCTACGAGCAGTACTTC.

This chain uses TRBV7-3 with TRBJ1-6; TRBD1 is a possible D gene (6 bases). Germline CDR1 reads SGHTA; CDR2 reads FQGTGA. The CDR3 is 14 amino acids. Trimming removed 4 bases at V and 7 bases at J, with 11 bases between. CDR3 protein: CASSSQGSNSPLHF. The CDR3 coding sequence is TGTGCCAGCAGCTCACAGGGAAGCAATTCACCCCTCCACTTT.

The chain employs TRBV19 and TRBJ2-3, with D perhaps matching TRBD2 (7 bases). The germline V gene has CDR1 LNHDA and CDR2 SQIVND (reference sequence). This CDR3 region has 16 residues. V lost 3 bases, J lost 4 bases, and 17 bases lay in between. DNA for the CDR3: TGTGCCAGTAGTATGGGAGTCGGGGGGCCTTCAGATACGCAGTATTTT. As protein: CASSMGVGGPSDTQYF. The full variable domain, with the rest looked up from reference TRBV19 and TRBJ2-3, is DGGITQSPKYLFRKEGQNVTLSCEQNLNHDAMYWYRQDPGQGLRLIYYSQIVNDFQKGDIAEGYSVSREKKESFPLTVTSAQKNPTAFYLCASSMGVGGPSDTQYFGPGTRLTVL.

V and J are TRBV12-3 or TRBV12-4 and TRBJ1-1; TRBD1 might be the D (5 bases). V was trimmed by 3 bases and J by 5 bases, leaving 10 bases between them. This CDR3 has 13 amino acids. The CDR3: CASSFFRATEAFF. CDR3 coding DNA: TGTGCCAGCAGTTTTTTCAGGGCGACTGAAGCTTTCTTT.

This rearrangement joins TRBV7-9 to TRBJ2-3; no clear D gene. CDR1 and CDR2 (germline): SEHNR, FQNEAQ (reference sequence). V dropped 5 bases and J dropped 3 bases, with 6 bases sitting between them. The CDR3 is 12 residues long. CDR3 amino acids: CASSPHTDTQYF. The CDR3 DNA follows: TGTGCCAGCAGCCCCCATACAGATACGCAGTATTTT. The full variable domain, its missing parts supplied by reference TRBV7-9 and TRBJ2-3, is DTGVSQNPRHKITKRGQNVTFRCDPISEHNRLYWYRQTLGQGPEFLTYFQNEAQLEKSRLLSDRFSAERPKGSFSTLEIQRTEQGDSAMYLCASSPHTDTQYFGPGTRLTVL.

This clone was detected once. The chain recombines TRBV29-1 with TRBJ1-2, with TRBD1 identical over 10 bases. CDR3 size: 13 residues. CDR1 is SQVTM and CDR2 is ANQGSEA in the germline V gene. V shed 6 bases, J shed 5 bases, and the junction held 6 bases outside the gene matches. DNA for the CDR3: TGCAGCGTGACGGACAGGGGGTTATATGGCTACACCTTC. Encoded protein: CSVTDRGLYGYTF.

The genes are TRBV10-3 and TRBJ1-2; 9 bases are shared with TRBD1. Germline V CDR1 and CDR2: ENHRY, SYGVKD. V shed 3 bases, J shed 8 bases, and the junction held 13 bases outside the gene matches. The CDR3 has 16 amino acids. The CDR3 bases are TGTGCCATCAGTGATCACAATCCCGGGACAGGGCGCGGCTACACCTTC. This translates into CAISDHNPGTGRGYTF.

The chain links TRBV3-1 (or the pseudogene TRBV3-2) to TRBJ1-6, with D unclear. CDR1 LGHDT and CDR2 YNNKEL come from the germline V gene (reference sequence). This CDR3 contains 16 residues. V shed 0 bases and J shed 10 bases, with 16 bases lying between them. The CDR3 sequence: CASSQERWAAGSPLHF. The CDR3 DNA follows: TGTGCCAGCAGCCAAGAAAGGTGGGCTGCGGGGTCACCCCTCCACTTT.

The chain has TRBV6-5 and TRBJ1-1, with 9 nucleotides matching TRBD1. J was trimmed by 5 bases and V by 6 bases; bases with no gene match: 10. CDR1 and CDR2 (germline): MNHEY, SVGAGI. This CDR3 comprises 15 residues. The CDR3 region is CASRRDRASRTEAFF. The CDR3 coding sequence is TGTGCCAGCAGACGGGACAGGGCAAGTCGAACTGAAGCTTTCTTT.

This clone has just one count. V and J are TRBV29-1 and TRBJ2-1; the match to TRBD1 covers 11 bases. The CDR3 is 16 amino acids. V shed 5 bases and J 1 base; nucleotides not matched to a gene: 7. Germline CDR1 SQVTM, CDR2 ANQGSEA. DNA for the CDR3: TGCAGCGTTAGGACAGGGGGCGTAGGATCCTACAATGAGCAGTTCTTC. It encodes CSVRTGGVGSYNEQFF.

This rearrangement joins TRBV10-1 to TRBJ2-1; D may be TRBD2 (7 bases). The CDR3 loop spans 19 amino acids. Trimming took off 0 bases at V and 0 bases at J, with 18 bases between the two ends. Germline V gene data show CDR1 as WNHNN and CDR2 as SYGVQD (reference sequence). The CDR3 nucleotides read TGCGCCAGCAGTGAGTCATTAGGGGGGGTTGACTACTCCTACAATGAGCAGTTCTTC. The encoded protein is CASSESLGGVDYSYNEQFF.

This clone occurred once. The rearrangement uses TRBV19 and TRBJ2-5, with unresolved D. Looked up from germline, CDR1 is LNHDA and CDR2 is SQIVND (reference sequence). The CDR3 is 11 amino acids. Trimming stripped 3 bases from V and 5 bases from J, with 4 bases between. The CDR3 here is CASSMSETQYF. CDR3 nucleotide sequence: TGTGCCAGTAGTATGTCGGAGACCCAGTACTTC. Based on the CDR3 plus reference TRBV19 and TRBJ2-5, the full variable domain is DGGITQSPKYLFRKEGQNVTLSCEQNLNHDAMYWYRQDPGQGLRLIYYSQIVNDFQKGDIAEGYSVSREKKESFPLTVTSAQKNPTAFYLCASSMSETQYFGPGTRLLVL.

This CDR3 is CASTSDREIVGGYTF. The CDR3 DNA reads TGTGCCAGCACCTCGGACAGGGAAATCGTAGGCGGCTACACCTTC. The genes are TRBV7-2 and TRBJ1-2, with TRBD1 identical over 8 bases. The CDR3 spans 15 residues. With 7 bases clipped from V and 8 bases from J, the junction kept 15 bases outside the gene matches. CDR1 and CDR2 from the germline V gene are SGHTA and FQGNSA.

The rearrangement uses TRBV11-2 and TRBJ2-7; 14 positions match TRBD2. Losses at the gene ends were 5 bases for V and 2 bases for J; bases not matched to a gene: 11. This CDR3 is 18 amino acids long. Looked up from germline, CDR1 is SGHAT and CDR2 is FQNNGV. In nucleotides, the CDR3 is TGTGCCAGCAGCACTCCGACTAGCGGGGGGGCCCCCCCCTACGAGCAGTACTTC. This gives the protein CASSTPTSGGAPPYEQYF.

This rearrangement joins TRBV5-6 to TRBJ1-4; the D is unclear. There are 14 residues in the CDR3. Germline loops: CDR1 SGHDT, CDR2 YYEEEE. V lost 5 bases and J lost 4, with 12 bases in between. DNA for the CDR3: TGTGCCAGCAGTCCGGGATGGGGTAATGAAAAACTGTTTTTT. This sequence encodes CASSPGWGNEKLFF.

V usage is TRBV6-5 and J usage is TRBJ2-7; 12 bases fit TRBD1. V gave up 1 base and J gave up 5 bases; unmatched junction bases: 6. The CDR3 runs 16 residues. Per the germline V gene, CDR1 is MNHEY and CDR2 is SVGAGI. The chain's CDR3 is CASSYWPGQGANEQYF. The CDR3 region has the DNA TGTGCCAGCAGTTACTGGCCGGGACAGGGGGCTAACGAGCAGTACTTC.

The rearrangement joins TRBV13 to TRBJ2-1; the D gene is possibly TRBD1 (7 bases). V was shortened by 7 bases and J by 5 bases, with 18 bases between the two germline ends. Germline values: CDR1 PRHDT, CDR2 FYEKMQ (reference sequence). CDR3 size: 15 residues. The chain's CDR3 is CASTLVGGQNNEQFF. CDR3 DNA sequence: TGTGCCAGCACCCTTGTCGGGGGACAGAACAATGAGCAGTTCTTC. Full variable domain (rest looked up from reference TRBV13 and TRBJ2-1): AAGVIQSPRHLIKEKRETATLKCYPIPRHDTVYWYQQGPGQDPQFLISFYEKMQSDKGSIPDRFSAQQFSDYHSELNMSSLELGDSALYFCASTLVGGQNNEQFFGPGTRLTVL.

The chain is built from TRBV15 and TRBJ1-4, with 11 bases fitting TRBD1. This CDR3 has 18 amino acids. The germline V gene has CDR1 LNHNV and CDR2 YYDKDF (reference sequence). V lost 2 bases to trimming and J lost 4 bases; unmatched junction nucleotides: 9. Here the CDR3 DNA reads TGTGCCACCAGCAGAAAGCAGGACAGGGGGCGAGTTAATGAAAAACTGTTTTTT. Translation: CATSRKQDRGRVNEKLFF.

The V and J genes are TRBV6-1 and TRBJ1-4, with D possibly TRBD1 on 6 matching bases. Trimming removed 2 bases at V and 8 bases at J, with 18 bases between. The CDR3 has 16 amino acids. Per the germline V gene, CDR1 is MNHNS and CDR2 is SASEGT. CDR3 sequence reads: CASSERTARTREKLFF. The CDR3 coding sequence is TGTGCCAGCAGTGAACGGACAGCCCGGACGAGAGAAAAACTGTTTTTT.

CDR3 amino acids: CATPHASGTNTGELFF. Written as DNA, the CDR3 is TGTGCCACCCCGCACGCTAGCGGGACAAACACCGGGGAGCTGTTTTTT. This chain connects TRBV11-2 to TRBJ2-2; TRBD2 agrees at 9 bases. The CDR3 runs to 16 residues. Germline V gene sequence: CDR1 SGHAT, CDR2 FQNNGV. V gave up 10 bases and J gave up 2 bases; unmatched junction bases: 11.

The V gene is TRBV19, the J gene TRBJ1-4, with D possibly matching TRBD1 (5 bases). This CDR3 has 15 amino acids. Germline V gives CDR1 LNHDA, CDR2 SQIVND (reference sequence). Trimming pared 6 bases from V and 0 bases from J, leaving 11 bases between. The CDR3 bases are TGTGCCAGTAGACTTCAGGGTGCAACTAATGAAAAACTGTTTTTT. Translating it yields CASRLQGATNEKLFF.

The chain joins TRBV9 to TRBJ2-7, with 9 bases lining up with TRBD1. The CDR3 loop spans 14 amino acids. Germline-derived CDR1 and CDR2 are SGDLS and YYNGEE. V was pared by 4 bases and J by 6 bases, with 8 bases of the junction left unmatched. This CDR3 is CASSPTQGAGEQYF. CDR3 sequence (DNA): TGTGCCAGCAGCCCCACACAGGGGGCGGGCGAGCAGTACTTC.

This clone came up a few times. The CDR3 protein is CASSPVRVQNTIYF. The CDR3 DNA is TGTGCCAGCAGCCCAGTCAGGGTACAAAACACCATATATTTT. The chain employs TRBV5-4 and TRBJ1-3, with D perhaps TRBD1 (5 bases). V was shortened by 4 bases and J by 6 bases, with 14 bases between the two germline ends. The germline V gene encodes CDR1 SGHNT and CDR2 YYREEE (reference sequence). This CDR3 region has 14 residues.

V and J are TRBV11-2 and TRBJ1-1, with D unresolved. Deletions cut 1 base from V and 1 base from J, with 7 bases between. Germline CDR1 and CDR2: SGHAT and FQNNGV. The CDR3 loop spans 14 amino acids. DNA for the CDR3: TGTGCCAGCAGCTTAGGGCATAAGAACACTGAAGCTTTCTTT. This sequence encodes CASSLGHKNTEAFF.

The chain is built from TRBV5-1 and TRBJ1-3; D is uncertain. Trimming stripped 1 base from V and 1 base from J, with 6 bases between. Germline CDR1 is SGHRS and CDR2 is YFSETQ. CDR3 size: 14 residues. Here the CDR3 reads CASSLTISGNTIYF. The CDR3 DNA sequence: TGCGCCAGCAGCTTGACTATATCTGGAAACACCATATATTTT.

The V and J genes are TRBV20-1 and TRBJ2-3, with a weak D call TRBD2 (5 bases). CDR3 length equals 14 residues. With 3 bases removed from V and 3 bases from J, the gap between germline ends came to 13 bases. From germline, CDR1 is DFQATT and CDR2 SNEGSKA (reference sequence). CDR3: CSASTGSWTDTQYF. The CDR3 bases are TGCAGTGCTAGTACGGGGTCTTGGACAGATACGCAGTATTTT.

This chain joins TRBV7-3 and TRBJ2-2, with 12 bases matching TRBD2. The CDR3 extends over 16 amino acids. Losses at the gene ends were 4 bases for V and 5 bases for J; bases not matched to a gene: 5. From germline, CDR1 is SGHTA and CDR2 FQGTGA. CDR3 DNA: TGTGCCAGCAGCTCCCTAGCGGGGGGGCAAACCGGGGAGCTGTTTTTT. This translates into CASSSLAGGQTGELFF.